One sample yielded the 22 T cell receptor beta chains listed below, sequenced in a study of blood T cell repertoires in COVID-19. Data came from immunoSEQ multiplex PCR; TCRdb stores just in-frame clones and leaves some out. In the table there are roughly 160,000 clones, less than 85% of which are singletons. Input material: PBMCs or T cells enriched from blood (not recorded which). The receptors were gathered from a man aged 50 to 59 who had recovered from COVID-19.

The chain is built from TRBV5-1 and TRBJ1-4; D may be TRBD1 (6 bases). The germline V gene has CDR1 SGHRS and CDR2 YFSETQ. The CDR3 runs to 18 residues. V lost 4 bases and J lost 0, with 19 bases in between. The CDR3 DNA reads as TGCGCCAGCAGCCCAGGGGACGGCGGATTAACAACTAATGAAAAACTGTTTTTT. As protein: CASSPGDGGLTTNEKLFF.

This clone was found a few times. This chain uses TRBV7-2 with TRBJ2-2; TRBD1 aligns across 7 bases. The ends lost 3 bases at V and 7 bases at J; junction bases unmatched: 5. The CDR3 spans 14 residues. Germline V CDR1 and CDR2: SGHTA, FQGNSA. The chain's CDR3 is CASSFDRAGGELFF. The CDR3 nucleotides read TGTGCCAGCAGCTTCGACAGGGCCGGCGGGGAGCTGTTTTTT.

This clone was picked up one time. CDR3: CASSAGGYGYTF. The CDR3 DNA reads TGTGCCAGCAGCGCGGGGGGCTATGGCTACACCTTC. This sequence joins TRBV7-9 and TRBJ1-2; maybe TRBD1 (5 bases). Germline V gene sequence: CDR1 SEHNR, CDR2 FQNEAQ (reference sequence). The CDR3 consists of 12 residues. V lost 5 bases, J lost 4 bases, and 8 bases lay in between. Using reference TRBV7-9 and TRBJ1-2 for the parts outside the CDR3, the full variable domain is DTGVSQNPRHKITKRGQNVTFRCDPISEHNRLYWYRQTLGQGPEFLTYFQNEAQLEKSRLLSDRFSAERPKGSFSTLEIQRTEQGDSAMYLCASSAGGYGYTFGSGTRLTVV.

The chain employs TRBV3-1 (or the pseudogene TRBV3-2) and TRBJ2-7; 8 bases fit TRBD1. The germline CDR1 and CDR2 sequences are LGHDT and YNNKEL (reference sequence). The CDR3 spans 19 residues. With V trimmed by 0 bases and J by 2 bases, 15 bases remained unmatched. The CDR3 region is CASSQEATGGGGVAYEQYF. CDR3 DNA sequence: TGTGCCAGCAGCCAAGAGGCAACAGGGGGTGGTGGGGTAGCCTACGAGCAGTACTTC.

This clone has a single count. The V call is TRBV3-1 (or the pseudogene TRBV3-2), the J call TRBJ1-3; perhaps TRBD1 as D (6 bases). Per the germline V gene, CDR1 is LGHDT and CDR2 is YNNKEL (reference sequence). This CDR3 region has 16 residues. With 0 bases removed from V and 2 bases from J, the gap between germline ends came to 11 bases. CDR3: CASSQEGGKAGNTIYF. CDR3 sequence (DNA): TGTGCCAGCAGCCAAGAAGGGGGTAAAGCTGGAAACACCATATATTTT.

The V and J genes are TRBV5-1 and TRBJ1-3; D is ambiguous. Trimming left V 4 bases short and J 3 bases short, with 11 bases between. Germline CDR1 and CDR2: SGHRS and YFSETQ. The CDR3 is 14 amino acids. The CDR3 DNA sequence: TGCGCCAGCAGCGACGGGGTCTATGGAAACACCATATATTTT. Translation gives CASSDGVYGNTIYF.

The chain employs TRBV5-1 and TRBJ2-5, with D perhaps matching TRBD1 (6 bases). In germline, CDR1 is SGHRS, CDR2 YFSETQ. CDR3 length: 14 amino acids. The V end was cut by 3 bases, the J end by 5 bases, with 14 bases between. This CDR3 is CASSSGTRRETQYF. Written as DNA, the CDR3 is TGCGCCAGCAGCTCAGGGACACGCAGGGAGACCCAGTACTTC.

The chain is built from TRBV2 and TRBJ1-2; 10 bases are shared with TRBD1. The length of the CDR3 is 15 residues. Per germline, CDR1 SNHLY and CDR2 FYNNEI. J lost 2 bases, V lost 6 bases, and 6 bases had no gene match. CDR3 nucleotides: TGTGCCAGCAGGGAGACAGGGGGCGACAACTATGGCTACACCTTC. Translation: CASRETGGDNYGYTF.

The chain uses TRBV7-8 and TRBJ2-7, with D unresolved. Trimming pared 0 bases from V and 5 bases from J, leaving 8 bases between. This CDR3 is 13 amino acids long. Germline V gene data show CDR1 as SGHVS and CDR2 as FQNEAQ. The CDR3 spells CASSLARRDEQYF. For the CDR3, the DNA is TGTGCCAGCAGCTTAGCGCGTCGGGACGAGCAGTACTTC.

V gene TRBV10-3 combines with J gene TRBJ2-4; TRBD1 is a possible D gene (7 bases). V lost 4 bases, J lost 8 bases, and 15 bases lay in between. This CDR3 region has 14 residues. Germline assignment: CDR1 ENHRY and CDR2 SYGVKD. The CDR3 here is CAISAGGLSDIQYF. CDR3 bases: TGTGCCATCAGTGCAGGGGGGCTCTCCGACATTCAGTACTTC.

This clone was seen only once. The CDR3 DNA reads as TGTGCTAGTGGTTTCGGCGGGACAGGGGGCGACACCGGGGAGCTGTTTTTT. It specifies CASGFGGTGGDTGELFF. The chain joins TRBV12-5 to TRBJ2-2; 12 bases match TRBD1. This CDR3 has 17 amino acids. The V gene end was trimmed by 3 bases and the J gene end by 3 bases; junction bases not matched to a gene: 5. Germline V gene data show CDR1 as LGHNT and CDR2 as FRNRAP.

V and J are TRBV7-2 and TRBJ2-7; 11 bases are shared with TRBD1. Germline trimming cut 1 base from V and 6 bases from J; bases unmatched to any gene: 2. The CDR3 is 14 residues long. In germline, CDR1 is SGHTA, CDR2 FQGNSA. The CDR3 sequence: CASSLGTGGGEQYF. In DNA, the CDR3 is TGTGCCAGCAGCTTAGGGACAGGGGGCGGCGAGCAGTACTTC.

This clone was observed a few times. The chain joins TRBV18 to TRBJ1-1; TRBD1 aligns across 10 bases. The CDR3 contains 13 residues. The V and J ends lost 2 bases and 7 bases, in that order; junction bases with no gene match: 1. CDR1 and CDR2 (germline): KGHSH, LQKENI. CDR3 in DNA: TGTGCCAGCTCACCAGACAGGGGGCTTGAAGCTTTCTTT. Its protein is CASSPDRGLEAFF.

V and J are TRBV27 and TRBJ2-7; no clear D. The V and J ends lost 0 bases and 2 bases respectively, with 8 bases between them. The germline gives CDR1 MNHEY, CDR2 SMNVEV (reference sequence). The CDR3 runs 14 residues. CDR3 in DNA: TGTGCCAGCAGTTTATCGATCACAGCCTACGAGCAGTACTTC. This encodes CASSLSITAYEQYF.

The rearrangement joins TRBV10-3 to TRBJ2-3; D may be TRBD2 (6 bases). CDR3 length equals 18 residues. Trimming left V 2 bases short and J 1 base short, with 19 bases between. CDR1 is ENHRY and CDR2 is SYGVKD in the germline V gene. CDR3 sequence reads: CAISELYGTQAGTDTQYF. In DNA, the CDR3 is TGTGCCATCAGTGAGCTCTATGGGACTCAAGCAGGCACAGATACGCAGTATTTT.

The CDR3 DNA is TGTGCCAGCAGTTTACAGGTCCAAGAGACCCAGTACTTC. This codes for CASSLQVQETQYF. The chain joins TRBV6-2 or TRBV6-3 to TRBJ2-5; the D gene is possibly TRBD1 (5 bases). Germline CDR1 is MNHEY and CDR2 is SVGEGT. The CDR3 consists of 13 residues. V was shortened by 4 bases and J by 1 base, with 7 bases between the two germline ends.

This clone was observed a single time. The chain joins TRBV28 to TRBJ1-5; D uncertain. The CDR3 is made up of 12 amino acids. The germline V and J ends were trimmed by 4 bases and 7 bases, with 8 bases remaining between them. The germline gives CDR1 MDHEN, CDR2 SYDVKM. The CDR3 region has the DNA TGTGCCAGCAGTTCGGGAGGGCAGCCCCAGCATTTT. Translation: CASSSGGQPQHF.

The rearrangement joins TRBV28 to TRBJ1-5, with 8 bases that match TRBD1. Germline CDR1 MDHEN, CDR2 SYDVKM. The CDR3 loop spans 16 amino acids. After removal of 4 bases from V and 0 bases from J, the junction contained 5 bases not matched to a gene. The CDR3 here is CASSSRTGISNQPQHF. The DNA of the CDR3 is TGTGCCAGCAGTTCACGGACAGGGATTAGCAATCAGCCCCAGCATTTT.

The chain carries TRBV19 and TRBJ2-7, with TRBD1 identical over 10 bases. V was clipped by 4 bases and J by 1 base; unmatched bases: 10. Germline V gene data show CDR1 as LNHDA and CDR2 as SQIVND (reference sequence). The CDR3 is 17 amino acids. The CDR3 coding sequence is TGTGCCAGTAGTACGCGTGCCGGGACAGGGGTATCCTACGAGCAGTACTTC. This codes for CASSTRAGTGVSYEQYF.

This clone was counted a single time. V is TRBV30 and J is TRBJ2-3; TRBD1 is a possible D gene (6 bases). Trimming left V 4 bases short and J 2 bases short, with 19 bases between. The CDR3 totals 16 residues. CDR1 and CDR2 (germline): GTSNPN, SVGIG (reference sequence). The CDR3, as DNA: TGTGCCTGGACCCCCCGGACAGTATGGATCACAGATACGCAGTATTTT. Translated, it gives CAWTPRTVWITDTQYF.

The chain employs TRBV6-5 and TRBJ1-1; 7 bases line up with TRBD1. Germline lookup yields CDR1 MNHEY and CDR2 SVGAGI. V lost 6 bases and J lost 6; bases outside the gene matches: 4. CDR3 length: 12 residues. The CDR3, as DNA: TGTGCCAGCAGGCAGGGGGAGGCTGAAGCTTTCTTT. Translated: CASRQGEAEAFF.

The CDR3 sequence: CAISTGTGELFF. DNA for the CDR3: TGTGCCATCAGTACAGGGACCGGGGAGCTGTTTTTT. The chain couples TRBV10-3 to TRBJ2-2; D may be TRBD1 (6 bases). The CDR3 has 12 residues. With 5 bases removed from V and 5 bases from J, the gap between germline ends came to 6 bases. Per germline, CDR1 ENHRY and CDR2 SYGVKD.